This T cell receptor (beta chain) comes out of a study of cytomegalovirus exposure and HLA in healthy donors. Germline V gene data show CDR1 as MNHEY and CDR2 as SMNVEV (reference sequence). The CDR3 sequence is 15 residues long. With 5 bases removed from V and 1 base from J, the gap between germline ends came to 14 bases. Overall study findings and caveats: The study carried out a later analysis of TCR beta sequences. It associated approximately 17,000 of them with specific HLA alleles at a false discovery rate of 0.05. In the analysis, some V segments, TRBV6-2 and TRBV6-3 included, were excluded as indistinguishable.

PCR involved 60 Vbeta and 13 Jbeta primers. Profiled with immunoSEQ multiplex PCR; TCRdb holds only in-frame clones, not every one. In all, the sample yields some 130,000 clones. A remark on this clone: Its antigen is currently unknown.

This TCR derives from a woman aged 35 to 49 in good health and CMV-seropositive. Sequencing input: PBMCs. The V and J genes are TRBV27 and TRBJ1-1; TRBD1 might be the D (5 bases). The CDR3 protein is CASSVQRDGNTEAFF. The CDR3 region has the DNA TGTGCCAGCAGTGTACAGCGGGACGGGAACACTGAAGCTTTCTTT.